One sample yielded the 12 T cell receptor beta chains listed below, sequenced in a study of T cells in Graves' hyperthyroidism and ophthalmopathy. RNA transcripts served as the template for amplifying TCR beta CDR3 regions. A first-round RT-PCR of the TCR CDR3 used the HTBI primer set. Using its own MiXCR run on the multiplex PCR reads, TCRdb lists one record per CDR3 protein. This table has around 380,000 distinct CDR3 sequences, 13% appearing once. The sample was blood. The receptor source for this set is a man aged 25 to 40 with Graves' hyperthyroidism that later progressed to Graves' ophthalmopathy.

The chain links TRBV6-1 to TRBJ2-3; 10 bases match TRBD1. Germline V gives CDR1 MNHNS, CDR2 SASEGT. V gave up 5 bases and J gave up 5 bases; unmatched junction bases: 7. The CDR3 runs 15 residues. The CDR3 reads CASSTGTGVGDTQYF. Written as DNA, the CDR3 is TGTGCCAGCAGTACCGGGACAGGGGTTGGAGATACGCAGTATTTT.

On this clonotype itself: A read error may account for a junction end that differs from germline. Here the CDR3 reads CASSLDSNRPQHF. CDR3 sequence (DNA): TGCGCCAGCAGCTTGGATAGCAATCGGCCCCAGCATTTT. This chain joins TRBV5-1 and TRBJ1-5; unclear D gene. CDR3 length: 13 amino acids. The germline CDR1 and CDR2 sequences are SGHRS and YFSETQ.

This chain joins TRBV6-1 and TRBJ1-5; the D is unclear. In germline, CDR1 is MNHNS, CDR2 SASEGT. V shed 5 bases and J shed 3 bases, with 11 bases lying between them. This CDR3 comprises 14 residues. CDR3 DNA sequence: TGTGCCAGCAGTCGGGGATTAAACAATCAGCCCCAGCATTTT. This codes for CASSRGLNNQPQHF.

This clonotype came up many times. V is TRBV20-1 and J is TRBJ2-5, with 7 bases identical to TRBD1. The CDR3 spans 13 residues. Trimming removed 8 bases from V and 2 bases from J; junction bases left unmatched: 8. Germline V gene data show CDR1 as DFQATT and CDR2 as SNEGSKA (reference sequence). The CDR3 coding sequence is TGCAGTTCACCGGGACAGACTCAAGAGACCCAGTACTTC. Translation: CSSPGQTQETQYF.

There are many counts of this clonotype. This sequence joins TRBV7-6 and TRBJ2-7; D gene unclear. Germline values: CDR1 SGHVS, CDR2 FNYEAQ. Trimming left V 2 bases short and J 1 base short, with 6 bases between. This CDR3 spans 13 amino acids. The CDR3 sequence: CASSLLESYEQYF. DNA of the CDR3: TGTGCCAGCAGCTTACTGGAGTCCTACGAGCAGTACTTC.

This clonotype occurred a few times. V usage is TRBV6-2 or TRBV6-3 and J usage is TRBJ2-5, with D possibly being TRBD2 (6 bases). Germline CDR1 and CDR2: MNHEY and SVGEGT. This CDR3 is built from 14 residues. Trimming removed 7 bases at V and 1 base at J, with 13 bases between. CDR3 region: CASTRDSSQETQYF. CDR3 in DNA: TGTGCCAGCACACGGGACTCCAGCCAAGAGACCCAGTACTTC.

CDR3 in amino acids: CSVTRAYEQYF. CDR3 DNA: TGCAGCGTAACCAGGGCCTACGAGCAGTACTTC. The chain joins TRBV29-1 to TRBJ2-7, with a weak D call TRBD1 (5 bases). The V end lost 6 bases, the J end lost 2 bases, and 8 bases lay between the germline ends. CDR1 and CDR2 (germline): SQVTM, ANQGSEA. This CDR3 is 11 amino acids long.

The gene calls are TRBV20-1 and TRBJ1-6; D unresolved. The germline V gene has CDR1 DFQATT and CDR2 SNEGSKA (reference sequence). The CDR3 extends over 16 amino acids. V gave up 0 bases and J gave up 4 bases, with 13 bases separating them. CDR3 DNA: TGCAGTGCTAGAGATCGAGCGGTAGTGTATAATTCACCCCTCCACTTT. It encodes CSARDRAVVYNSPLHF.

This clonotype was detected only a few times. V and J are TRBV28 and TRBJ1-3; TRBD1 agrees at 7 bases. The CDR3 consists of 14 residues. V dropped 8 bases and J dropped 4; count of bases not matched to a gene: 8. CDR1 and CDR2 (germline): MDHEN, SYDVKM. CDR3 DNA sequence: TGTGCCAGCGCTCTCGACAGGGCAGGAAACACCATATATTTT. Translated, it gives CASALDRAGNTIYF.

The J gene is TRBJ1-1, the V gene TRBV4-1; TRBD1 matches 8 bases. Germline V gene data show CDR1 as MGHRA and CDR2 as YSYEKL. J gave up 2 bases and V 1 base, and 6 bases lay outside the gene matches. The CDR3 is 16 amino acids. In DNA form, the CDR3 reads TGCGCCAGCAGCCAAGCCTGGACAGGGACCAACACTGAAGCTTTCTTT. Amino acids: CASSQAWTGTNTEAFF.

In this sample, this clonotype turned up many times. The V and J genes are TRBV6-1 and TRBJ2-7, with D unresolved. Germline V CDR1 and CDR2: MNHNS, SASEGT. V was trimmed by 0 bases and J by 6 bases, leaving 9 bases between them. The length of the CDR3 is 13 residues. CDR3 in amino acids: CASSEAQVGEQYF. Here the CDR3 DNA reads TGTGCCAGCAGTGAAGCGCAGGTTGGCGAGCAGTACTTC.

The gene calls are TRBV7-3 and TRBJ1-6; D gene unclear. The germline V and J ends were trimmed by 0 bases and 9 bases, with 6 bases remaining between them. Germline lookup yields CDR1 SGHTA and CDR2 FQGTGA. This CDR3 contains 13 residues. CDR3 nucleotide sequence: TGTGCCAGCAGCTTAACCTTGGCTTCACCCCTCCACTTT. Translating gives CASSLTLASPLHF. The complete variable domain, with remaining parts taken from reference TRBV7-3 and TRBJ1-6, reads GAGVSQTPSNKVTEKGKYVELRCDPISGHTALYWYRQSLGQGPEFLIYFQGTGAADDSGLPNDRFFAVRPEGSVSTLKIQRTERGDSAVYLCASSLTLASPLHFGNGTRLTVT.